A single sample gave rise to the 5 T cell receptor beta chains below, sequenced in a study of CD8 T cells in Susac syndrome (dated by TCRdb to the late 2010s). Library preparation used the immunoSEQ multiplex PCR assay. RNA was extracted using the RNeasy kit, and roughly 0.45 to 1 microgram was reverse transcribed with random hexamers. TCRdb took the public reads, trimmed them with fastp at Q25, ran MiXCR for clone calling and kept in-frame beta chains. A single entry per CDR3 protein holds the most common genes and DNA from its merged rows. The sample includes approximately 180,000 distinct CDR3 sequences, with approximately 96% observed a single time. The top ten clones comprise around 0.093% of the sample. Sequencing was carried out using CD4+ T cells from PBMCs. These receptors were collected from a human donor with multiple sclerosis.

The gene calls are TRBV30 and TRBJ1-2, with D hard to call. Germline V gives CDR1 GTSNPN, CDR2 SVGIG (reference sequence). V dropped 2 bases and J dropped 7 bases, with 8 bases sitting between them. The CDR3 spans 11 residues. The CDR3: CAWSKTGGYTF. The CDR3 nucleotides read TGTGCCTGGAGTAAGACTGGTGGCTACACCTTC.

This sequence joins TRBV29-1 and TRBJ2-2; unclear D gene. This CDR3 spans 15 amino acids. Germline CDR1 and CDR2: SQVTM and ANQGSEA. The germline V and J ends were trimmed by 4 bases and 4 bases, with 16 bases remaining between them. The CDR3 DNA sequence: TGCAGCGTTGGGGCCAGCAGTTCGCTCACCGGGGAGCTGTTTTTT. It is translated as CSVGASSSLTGELFF.

This chain links TRBV4-1 with TRBJ2-5; 9 bases are a match to TRBD2. This CDR3 contains 15 residues. The J segment lost 5 bases and the V segment lost 5 bases, leaving 9 bases of the junction unmatched. Germline V gene sequence: CDR1 MGHRA, CDR2 YSYEKL. Here the CDR3 reads CASSGGGALEETQYF. The CDR3 DNA is TGCGCCAGCAGCGGCGGGGGGGCCTTAGAGGAGACCCAGTACTTC.

This clonotype was seen just once. The chain uses TRBV3-1 and TRBJ2-7; D gene unclear. The CDR3 contains 12 residues. V lost 2 bases to trimming and J lost 7 bases, with 9 bases between them. Germline V gene lookup returns CDR1 LGHDT and CDR2 YNNKEL (reference sequence). The CDR3 DNA follows: TGTGCCAGCAGCCAATGGCGGCGGGAGCAGTACTTC. Protein sequence: CASSQWRREQYF.

The rearrangement links TRBV29-1 to TRBJ2-3, with D unclear. This CDR3 has 14 residues. Germline V CDR1 and CDR2: SQVTM, ANQGSEA. Trimming pared 4 bases from V and 0 bases from J, leaving 11 bases between. The chain's CDR3 is CSVVKGRSTDTQYF. DNA of the CDR3: TGCAGCGTTGTGAAAGGACGGAGCACAGATACGCAGTATTTT.